This T cell receptor beta chain was recorded in a study of identical twins. This clonotype was counted only a few times. What it binds is not known. cDNA carried unique molecular identifiers, and a universal primer site was added by template switching. In TCRdb, the 5' RACE reads were re-called with MiXCR into one record per CDR3 protein. This repertoire shows fewer than 800,000 distinct CDR3 sequences, about 7.6% found once; its top ten account for about 1.5%. In germline, CDR1 is ENHRY, CDR2 SYGVKD. This CDR3 contains 14 residues. Trimming pared 4 bases from V and 3 bases from J, leaving 11 bases between. Findings of the study overall: Twins shared beta out-of-frame sequences in excess, but this excess was weaker. Within cord blood, abundant beta clonotypes carried fewer insertions, but memory repertoires showed no such trend.

In addition, the sample was reused for a study of yellow fever vaccine responses in identical twins.

The source material was PBMCs. The source of this sequence is a woman aged 18-29 years in good health. The V and J genes are TRBV10-3 and TRBJ2-3, with D possibly TRBD2 on 5 matching bases. This CDR3 is CAISAGGGTDTQYF. The CDR3 DNA sequence: TGTGCCATCAGTGCGGGCGGCGGGACAGATACGCAGTATTTT.